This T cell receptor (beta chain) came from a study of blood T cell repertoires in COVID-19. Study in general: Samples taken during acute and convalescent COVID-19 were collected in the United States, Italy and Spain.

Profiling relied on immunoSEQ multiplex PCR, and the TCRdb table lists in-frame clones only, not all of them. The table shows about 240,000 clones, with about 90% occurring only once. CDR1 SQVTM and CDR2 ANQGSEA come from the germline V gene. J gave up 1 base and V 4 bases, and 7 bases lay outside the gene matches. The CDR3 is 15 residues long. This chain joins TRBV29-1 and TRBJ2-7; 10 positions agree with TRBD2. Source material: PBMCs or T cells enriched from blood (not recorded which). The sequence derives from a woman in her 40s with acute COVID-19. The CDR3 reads CSVARTSGKSYEQYF. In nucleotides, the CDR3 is TGCAGCGTTGCCCGCACTAGCGGGAAATCCTACGAGCAGTACTTC.